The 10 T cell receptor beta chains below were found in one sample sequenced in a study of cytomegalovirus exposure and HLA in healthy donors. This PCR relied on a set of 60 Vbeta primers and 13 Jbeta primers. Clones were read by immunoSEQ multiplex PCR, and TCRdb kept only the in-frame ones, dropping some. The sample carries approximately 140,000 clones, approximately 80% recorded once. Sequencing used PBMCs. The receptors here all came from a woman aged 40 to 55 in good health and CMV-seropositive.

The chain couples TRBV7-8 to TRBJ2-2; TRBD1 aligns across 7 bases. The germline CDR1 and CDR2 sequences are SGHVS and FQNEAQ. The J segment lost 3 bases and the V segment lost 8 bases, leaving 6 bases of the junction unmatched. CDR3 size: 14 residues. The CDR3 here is CASSVDRDTGELFF. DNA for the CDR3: TGTGCCAGCTCCGTCGACAGGGACACCGGGGAGCTGTTTTTT.

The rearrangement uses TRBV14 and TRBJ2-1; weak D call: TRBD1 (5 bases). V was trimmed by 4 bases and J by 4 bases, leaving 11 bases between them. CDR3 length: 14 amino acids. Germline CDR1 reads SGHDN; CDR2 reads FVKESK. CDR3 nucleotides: TGTGCCAGCAGCCGAGAACCAGGGTACAATGAGCAGTTCTTC. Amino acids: CASSREPGYNEQFF.

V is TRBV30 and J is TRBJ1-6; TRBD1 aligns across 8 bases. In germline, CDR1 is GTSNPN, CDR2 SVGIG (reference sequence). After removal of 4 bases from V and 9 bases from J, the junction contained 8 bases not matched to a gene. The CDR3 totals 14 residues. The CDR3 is CAWTRETGVSPLHF. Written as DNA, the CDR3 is TGTGCCTGGACCCGAGAGACAGGGGTTTCACCCCTCCACTTT.

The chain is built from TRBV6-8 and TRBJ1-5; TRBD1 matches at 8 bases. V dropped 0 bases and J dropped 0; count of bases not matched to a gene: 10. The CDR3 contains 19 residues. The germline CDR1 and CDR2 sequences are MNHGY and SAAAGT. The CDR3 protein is CASSYSVGTGDYSNQPQHF. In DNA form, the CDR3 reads TGTGCCAGCAGTTACTCAGTCGGGACAGGAGACTATAGCAATCAGCCCCAGCATTTT.

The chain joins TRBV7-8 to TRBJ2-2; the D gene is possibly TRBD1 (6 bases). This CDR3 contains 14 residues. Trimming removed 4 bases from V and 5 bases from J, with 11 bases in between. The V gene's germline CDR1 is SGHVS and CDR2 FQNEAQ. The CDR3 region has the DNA TGTGCCAGCAGCTCTGGTCAGGGGACCGGGGAGCTGTTTTTT. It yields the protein CASSSGQGTGELFF. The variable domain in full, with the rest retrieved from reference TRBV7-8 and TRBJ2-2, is GAGVSQSPRYKVAKRGQDVALRCDPISGHVSLFWYQQALGQGPEFLTYFQNEAQLDKSGLPSDRFFAERPEGSVSTLKIQRTQQEDSAVYLCASSSGQGTGELFFGEGSRLTVL.

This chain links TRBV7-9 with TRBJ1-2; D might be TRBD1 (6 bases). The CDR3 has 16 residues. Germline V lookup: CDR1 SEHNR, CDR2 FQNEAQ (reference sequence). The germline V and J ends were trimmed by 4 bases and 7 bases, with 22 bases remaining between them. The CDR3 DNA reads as TGTGCCAGCAGCTCTATCCGGGGGGCCTACGACAGTGGCTACACCTTC. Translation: CASSSIRGAYDSGYTF.

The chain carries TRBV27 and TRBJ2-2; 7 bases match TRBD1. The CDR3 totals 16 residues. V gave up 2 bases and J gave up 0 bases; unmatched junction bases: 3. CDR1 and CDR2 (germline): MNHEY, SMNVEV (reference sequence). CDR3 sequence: CASSLRGTANTGELFF. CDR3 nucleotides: TGTGCCAGCAGTTTAAGGGGGACAGCGAACACCGGGGAGCTGTTTTTT.

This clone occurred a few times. In DNA, the CDR3 is TGTGCCTGGTCCTCGACACGGGAAAAACTGTTTTTT. This gives the protein CAWSSTREKLFF. The rearrangement links TRBV30 to TRBJ1-4, with D unclear. The germline V gene has CDR1 GTSNPN and CDR2 SVGIG (reference sequence). The CDR3 is made up of 12 amino acids. V was clipped by 5 bases and J by 8 bases, with 12 bases between them.

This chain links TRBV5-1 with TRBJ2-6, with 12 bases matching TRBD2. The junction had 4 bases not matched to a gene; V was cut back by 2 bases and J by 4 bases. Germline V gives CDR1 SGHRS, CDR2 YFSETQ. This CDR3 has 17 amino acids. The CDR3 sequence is CASSLLAGGAGANVLTF. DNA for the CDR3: TGCGCCAGCAGCTTACTAGCGGGAGGTGCCGGGGCCAACGTCCTGACTTTC.

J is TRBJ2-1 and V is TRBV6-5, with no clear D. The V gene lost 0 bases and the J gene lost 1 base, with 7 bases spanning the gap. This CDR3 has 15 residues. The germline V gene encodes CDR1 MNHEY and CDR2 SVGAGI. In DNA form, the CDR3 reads TGTGCCAGCAGTTACTCGGGCGCTTCCTACAATGAGCAGTTCTTC. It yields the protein CASSYSGASYNEQFF.